This TCR beta chain is from a study of beta chain features in type 1 diabetes. Regarding the study as a whole: Naive, central memory and Treg TCRB repertoires appeared more alike in patients than in healthy donors. Moderate yet significant TCRB CDR3 shortening was seen in Type 1 diabetes patients in all four CD4+ subsets.

The CDR3 is 15 amino acids. J was trimmed by 3 bases and V by 5 bases; bases with no gene match: 8. CDR1 is MNHNY and CDR2 is SVGAGI in the germline V gene (reference sequence). Every single donor gave one heparinised blood draw, and these averaged about 120 mL. In this sample, this clone turned up a few times. Its antigen is currently unknown. Expressed TCRB transcripts were sequenced after all isolated RNA was converted to cDNA. Libraries were prepared by immunoSEQ multiplex PCR; TCRdb keeps only in-frame clonotypes and omits some of them. In the table there are approximately 150,000 clones, roughly 60% of which are singletons.

J is TRBJ2-7 and V is TRBV6-6; 9 nucleotides align to TRBD1. The TCR originated in a man younger than 45 with type 1 diabetes. The specimen sequenced was naive CD4+ T cells from blood. This CDR3 reads CASSDDRGSGYEQYF. As DNA, the CDR3 is TGTGCCAGCAGTGACGACAGGGGGAGCGGCTACGAGCAGTACTTC.